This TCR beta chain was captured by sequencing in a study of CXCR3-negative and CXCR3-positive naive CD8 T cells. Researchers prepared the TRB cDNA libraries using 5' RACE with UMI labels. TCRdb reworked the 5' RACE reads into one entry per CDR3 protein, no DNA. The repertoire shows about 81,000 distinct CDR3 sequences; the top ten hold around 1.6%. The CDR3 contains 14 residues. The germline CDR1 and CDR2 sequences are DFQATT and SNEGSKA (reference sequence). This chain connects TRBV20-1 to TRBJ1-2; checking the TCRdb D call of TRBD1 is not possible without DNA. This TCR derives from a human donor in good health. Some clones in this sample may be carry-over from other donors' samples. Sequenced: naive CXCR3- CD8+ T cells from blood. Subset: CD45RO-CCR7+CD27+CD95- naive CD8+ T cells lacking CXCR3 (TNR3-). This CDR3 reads CSATTGAYNYGYTF.